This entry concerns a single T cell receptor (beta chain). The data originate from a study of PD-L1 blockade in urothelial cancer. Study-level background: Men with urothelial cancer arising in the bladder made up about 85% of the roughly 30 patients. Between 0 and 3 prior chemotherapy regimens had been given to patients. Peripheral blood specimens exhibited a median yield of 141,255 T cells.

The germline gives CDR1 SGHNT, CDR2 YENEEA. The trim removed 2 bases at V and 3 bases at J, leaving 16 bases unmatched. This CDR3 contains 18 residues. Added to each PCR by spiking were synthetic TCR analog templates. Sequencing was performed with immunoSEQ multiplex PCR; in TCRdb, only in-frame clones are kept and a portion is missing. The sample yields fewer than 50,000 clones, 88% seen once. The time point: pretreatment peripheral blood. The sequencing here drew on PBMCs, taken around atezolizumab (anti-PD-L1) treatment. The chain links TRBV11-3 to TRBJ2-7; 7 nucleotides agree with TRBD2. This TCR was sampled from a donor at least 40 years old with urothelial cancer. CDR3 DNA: TGTGCCAGCAGCTTATGGGGGGGGAGGGCCCTTCCGGGCTACGAGCAGTACTTC. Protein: CASSLWGGRALPGYEQYF.